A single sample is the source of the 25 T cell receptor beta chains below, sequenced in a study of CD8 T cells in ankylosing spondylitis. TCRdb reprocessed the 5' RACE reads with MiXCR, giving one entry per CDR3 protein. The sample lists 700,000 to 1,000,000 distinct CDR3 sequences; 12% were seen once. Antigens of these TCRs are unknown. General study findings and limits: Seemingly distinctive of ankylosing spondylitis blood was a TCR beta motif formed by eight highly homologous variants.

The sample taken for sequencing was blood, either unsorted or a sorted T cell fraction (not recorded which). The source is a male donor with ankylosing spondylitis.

CDR3 amino acids: CASTDPTSGSYEQYF. The CDR3, as DNA: TGTGCCAGCACCGACCCGACTAGCGGATCCTACGAGCAGTACTTC. The chain uses TRBV6-1 and TRBJ2-7; 9 bases line up with TRBD2. Germline-derived CDR1 and CDR2 are MNHNS and SASEGT. J gave up 1 base and V 7 bases, and 8 bases lay outside the gene matches. CDR3 size: 15 residues.

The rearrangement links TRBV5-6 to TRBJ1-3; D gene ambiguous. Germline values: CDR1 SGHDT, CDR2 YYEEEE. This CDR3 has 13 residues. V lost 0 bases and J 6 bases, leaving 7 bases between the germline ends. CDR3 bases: TGTGCCAGCAGCTTGGGACCGACAAACACCATATATTTT. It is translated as CASSLGPTNTIYF.

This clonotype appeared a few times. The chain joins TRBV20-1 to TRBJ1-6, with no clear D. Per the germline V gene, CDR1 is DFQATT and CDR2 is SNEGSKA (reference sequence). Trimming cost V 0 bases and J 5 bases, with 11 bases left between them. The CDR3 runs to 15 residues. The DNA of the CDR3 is TGCAGTGCTAGAGATCAAGGAACAGATAATTCACCCCTCCACTTT. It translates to CSARDQGTDNSPLHF.

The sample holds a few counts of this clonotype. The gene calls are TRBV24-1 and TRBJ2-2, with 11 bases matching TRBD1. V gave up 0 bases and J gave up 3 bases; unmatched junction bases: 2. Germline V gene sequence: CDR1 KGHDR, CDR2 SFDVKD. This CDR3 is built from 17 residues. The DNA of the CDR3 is TGTGCCACCAGTGATTTGGGACAGGGGGCAGACACCGGGGAGCTGTTTTTT. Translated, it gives CATSDLGQGADTGELFF.

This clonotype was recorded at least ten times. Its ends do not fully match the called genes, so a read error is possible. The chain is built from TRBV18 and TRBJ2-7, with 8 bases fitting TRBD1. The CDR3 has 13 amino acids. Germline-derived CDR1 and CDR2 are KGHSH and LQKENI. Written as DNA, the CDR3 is TGCGCCAGCAGCCCAGGGGGCCGGTACGAGCAGTACTTC. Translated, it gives CASSPGGRYEQYF.

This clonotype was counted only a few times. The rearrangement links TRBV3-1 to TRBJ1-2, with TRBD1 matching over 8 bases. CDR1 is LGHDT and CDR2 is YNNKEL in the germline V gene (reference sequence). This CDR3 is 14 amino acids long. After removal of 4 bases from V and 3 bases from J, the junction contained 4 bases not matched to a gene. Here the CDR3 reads CASSRDRMDYGYTF. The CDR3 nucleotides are TGTGCCAGCAGCCGGGACAGGATGGACTATGGCTACACCTTC.

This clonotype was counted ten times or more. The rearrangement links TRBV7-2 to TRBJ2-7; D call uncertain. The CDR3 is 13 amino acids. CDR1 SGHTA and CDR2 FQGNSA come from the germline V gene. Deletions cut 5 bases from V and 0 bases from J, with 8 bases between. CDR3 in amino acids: CASSLMGSYEQYF. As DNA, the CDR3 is TGTGCCAGCAGCCTGATGGGCTCCTACGAGCAGTACTTC.

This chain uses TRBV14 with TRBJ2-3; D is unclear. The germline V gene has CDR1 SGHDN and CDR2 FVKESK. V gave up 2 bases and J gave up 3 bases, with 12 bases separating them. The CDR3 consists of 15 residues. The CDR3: CASSQSTPWTDTQYF. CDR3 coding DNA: TGTGCCAGCAGCCAAAGCACTCCTTGGACAGATACGCAGTATTTT. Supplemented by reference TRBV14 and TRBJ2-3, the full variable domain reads EAGVTQFPSHSVIEKGQTVTLRCDPISGHDNLYWYRRVMGKEIKFLLHFVKESKQDESGMPNNRFLAERTGGTYSTLKVQPAELEDSGVYFCASSQSTPWTDTQYFGPGTRLTVL.

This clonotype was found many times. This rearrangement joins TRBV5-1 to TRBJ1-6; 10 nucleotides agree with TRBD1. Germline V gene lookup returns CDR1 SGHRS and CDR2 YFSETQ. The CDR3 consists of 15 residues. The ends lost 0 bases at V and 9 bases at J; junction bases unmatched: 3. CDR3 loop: CASSLGDRGGSPLHF. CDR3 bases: TGCGCCAGCAGCTTGGGGGACAGGGGAGGTTCACCCCTCCACTTT.

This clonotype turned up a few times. CDR3 region: CASSPSHTGEGEQYF. The CDR3, as DNA: TGTGCCAGCTCACCGTCACACACAGGGGAGGGCGAGCAGTACTTC. This sequence joins TRBV18 and TRBJ2-7; D could derive from TRBD1 or TRBD2 (7 bases each). The germline V gene has CDR1 KGHSH and CDR2 LQKENI. The CDR3 spans 15 residues. The V end was cut by 3 bases, the J end by 6 bases, with 18 bases between.

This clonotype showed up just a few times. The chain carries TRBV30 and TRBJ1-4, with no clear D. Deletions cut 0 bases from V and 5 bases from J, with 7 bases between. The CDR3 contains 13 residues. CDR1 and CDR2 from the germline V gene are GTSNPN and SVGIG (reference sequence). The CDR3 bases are TGTGCCTGGAGTGTAAGATTCAATGAAAAACTGTTTTTT. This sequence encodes CAWSVRFNEKLFF.

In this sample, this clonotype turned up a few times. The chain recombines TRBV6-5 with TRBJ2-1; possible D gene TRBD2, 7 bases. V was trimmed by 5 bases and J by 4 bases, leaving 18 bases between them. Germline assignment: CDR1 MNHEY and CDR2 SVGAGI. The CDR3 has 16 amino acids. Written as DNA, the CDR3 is TGTGCCAGCAGTCACGGGGGCGGGGGTACGTACAATGAGCAGTTCTTC. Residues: CASSHGGGGTYNEQFF.

The CDR3 DNA follows: TGTGCCAGCAGTTTAGAGGGGGCGGGTCGAGAGACCCAGTACTTC. As protein: CASSLEGAGRETQYF. This chain links TRBV27 with TRBJ2-5, with 7 bases fitting TRBD1. V lost 2 bases and J lost 4; bases outside the gene matches: 7. CDR1 and CDR2 (germline): MNHEY, SMNVEV (reference sequence). The CDR3 covers 15 residues.

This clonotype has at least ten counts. CDR3 sequence (DNA): TGCGCCAGCAGCTTAAGGCGATCGAACACTGAAGCTTTCTTT. Translation: CASSLRRSNTEAFF. The V and J genes are TRBV5-1 and TRBJ1-1, with D hard to call. The CDR3 has 14 residues. Germline V CDR1 and CDR2: SGHRS, YFSETQ. Trimming removed 2 bases at V and 1 base at J, with 9 bases between.

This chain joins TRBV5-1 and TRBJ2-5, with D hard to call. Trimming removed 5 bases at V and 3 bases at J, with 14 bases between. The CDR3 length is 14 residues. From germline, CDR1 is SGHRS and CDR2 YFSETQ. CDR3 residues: CASSSRTYEETQYF. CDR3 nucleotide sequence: TGCGCCAGCAGTTCGAGGACCTACGAAGAGACCCAGTACTTC. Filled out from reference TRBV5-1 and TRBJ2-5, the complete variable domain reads KAGVTQTPRYLIKTRGQQVTLSCSPISGHRSVSWYQQTPGQGLQFLFEYFSETQRNKGNFPGRFSGRQFSNSRSEMNVSTLELGDSALYLCASSSRTYEETQYFGPGTRLLVL.

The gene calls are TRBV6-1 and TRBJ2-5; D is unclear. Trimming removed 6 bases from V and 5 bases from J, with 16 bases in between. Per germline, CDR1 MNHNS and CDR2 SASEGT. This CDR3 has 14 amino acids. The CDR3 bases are TGTGCCAGCAGCAGGACCGAAATTCGGGAGACCCAGTACTTC. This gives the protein CASSRTEIRETQYF.

The CDR3, as DNA: TGCAGTGCTAGGAGGCGCGGAGATAGAGGCACCGGGGAGCTGTTTTTT. This gives the protein CSARRRGDRGTGELFF. The V gene is TRBV20-1, the J gene TRBJ2-2; no clear D gene. Trimming left V 3 bases short and J 4 bases short, with 18 bases between. CDR1 and CDR2 (germline): DFQATT, SNEGSKA (reference sequence). The CDR3 covers 16 residues.

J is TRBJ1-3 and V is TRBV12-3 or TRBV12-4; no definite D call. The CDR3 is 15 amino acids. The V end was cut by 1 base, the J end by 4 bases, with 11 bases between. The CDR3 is CASSLDPAGGNTIYF. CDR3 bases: TGTGCCAGCAGTTTAGATCCGGCAGGAGGAAACACCATATATTTT.

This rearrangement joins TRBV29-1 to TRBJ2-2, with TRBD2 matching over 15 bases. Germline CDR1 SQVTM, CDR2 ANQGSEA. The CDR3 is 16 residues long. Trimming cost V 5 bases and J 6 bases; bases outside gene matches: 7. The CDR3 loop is CSVRTSGRADSGELFF. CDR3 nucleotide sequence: TGCAGCGTTCGGACTAGCGGGAGGGCCGATTCCGGGGAGCTGTTTTTT.

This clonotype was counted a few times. The chain's CDR3 is CATSKGQSTYEQYF. As DNA, the CDR3 is TGTGCCACCAGCAAGGGACAGAGTACCTACGAGCAGTACTTC. V and J are TRBV15 and TRBJ2-7, with TRBD1 identical over 7 bases. V dropped 4 bases and J dropped 2; count of bases not matched to a gene: 5. Germline V CDR1 and CDR2: LNHNV, YYDKDF (reference sequence). This CDR3 comprises 14 residues.

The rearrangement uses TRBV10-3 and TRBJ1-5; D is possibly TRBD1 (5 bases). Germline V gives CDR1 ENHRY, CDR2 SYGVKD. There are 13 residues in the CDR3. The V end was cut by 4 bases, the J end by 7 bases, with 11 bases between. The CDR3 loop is CAISAQGGQPQHF. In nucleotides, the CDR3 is TGTGCCATCAGTGCCCAGGGTGGACAGCCCCAGCATTTT.

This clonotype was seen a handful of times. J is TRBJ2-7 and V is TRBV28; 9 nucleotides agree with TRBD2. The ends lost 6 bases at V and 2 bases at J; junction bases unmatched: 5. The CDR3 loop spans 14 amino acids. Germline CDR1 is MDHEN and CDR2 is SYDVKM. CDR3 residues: CASRMGLATYEQYF. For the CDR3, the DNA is TGTGCCAGCAGAATGGGACTAGCAACCTACGAGCAGTACTTC.

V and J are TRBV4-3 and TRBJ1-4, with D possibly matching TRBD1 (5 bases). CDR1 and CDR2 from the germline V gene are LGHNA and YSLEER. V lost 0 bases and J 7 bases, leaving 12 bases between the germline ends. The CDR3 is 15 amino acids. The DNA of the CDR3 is TGCGCCAGCAGCCAAGATGCAGGGACCTCTGAAAAACTGTTTTTT. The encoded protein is CASSQDAGTSEKLFF.

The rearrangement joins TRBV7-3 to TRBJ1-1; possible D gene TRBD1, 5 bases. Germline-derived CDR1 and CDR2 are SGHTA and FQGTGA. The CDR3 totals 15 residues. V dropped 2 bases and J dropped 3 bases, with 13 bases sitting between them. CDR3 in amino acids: CASSLLAQEYTEAFF. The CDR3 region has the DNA TGTGCCAGCAGCTTATTAGCACAGGAATACACTGAAGCTTTCTTT.

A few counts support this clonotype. The CDR3, as DNA: TGCAGTGCGGGGAATACAGGGATCGCCGCCGAGCAGTACTTC. This encodes CSAGNTGIAAEQYF. The chain joins TRBV20-1 to TRBJ2-7, with D tentatively TRBD1 (6 bases). The CDR3 has 14 residues. Per germline, CDR1 DFQATT and CDR2 SNEGSKA (reference sequence). The ends were cut back, 6 bases at V and 6 bases at J, with 21 bases in the middle.